This T cell receptor (beta chain) was observed in a study of beta chain features in type 1 diabetes. Study conclusions and caveats: Shorter TCRB CDR3s, moderately but significantly so, marked every one of the four CD4+ subsets in Type 1 diabetes patients.

CDR3 size: 14 residues. Germline V gene lookup returns CDR1 SQVTM and CDR2 ANQGSEA. Between the trimmed V and J ends, which lost 4 bases and 2 bases, there was a span of 12 bases. About this clone: Its cognate antigen is unknown.

Investigators reverse transcribed all isolated RNA, so they sequenced expressed TCRB transcripts. Assay used: immunoSEQ multiplex PCR; TCRdb lists only in-frame clones, some missing. This sample carries 350,000 to 400,000 clones, about 12% of them seen once, and the ten largest clones take over 0.008%. Sequenced material: naive CD4+ T cells from blood. The rearrangement uses TRBV29-1 and TRBJ1-3; D is unclear. This receptor was identified in a woman under 30 with type 1 diabetes. The CDR3: CSVAGLETGNTIYF. The DNA for the CDR3 is TGCAGCGTTGCTGGACTTGAGACTGGAAACACCATATATTTT.